This T cell receptor (beta chain) was obtained from a study of cytomegalovirus exposure and HLA in healthy donors. The CDR3 has 11 amino acids. Germline CDR1 is SGHVS and CDR2 is FNYEAQ. V was trimmed by 1 base and J by 11 bases, leaving 6 bases between them. Primers: 60 Vbeta forward and 13 Jbeta reverse. Generated by immunoSEQ multiplex PCR, the TCRdb table keeps only in-frame clones and is missing some. The table includes around 100,000 clones, 76% detected once. The sequencing sample was made of PBMCs. The chain is built from TRBV7-6 and TRBJ2-1; unclear D gene. This receptor was obtained from a young woman in good health and CMV-seropositive. CDR3 nucleotide sequence: TGTGCCAGCAGCTTAGGTTCAAAGCAGTTCTTC. It translates to CASSLGSKQFF.